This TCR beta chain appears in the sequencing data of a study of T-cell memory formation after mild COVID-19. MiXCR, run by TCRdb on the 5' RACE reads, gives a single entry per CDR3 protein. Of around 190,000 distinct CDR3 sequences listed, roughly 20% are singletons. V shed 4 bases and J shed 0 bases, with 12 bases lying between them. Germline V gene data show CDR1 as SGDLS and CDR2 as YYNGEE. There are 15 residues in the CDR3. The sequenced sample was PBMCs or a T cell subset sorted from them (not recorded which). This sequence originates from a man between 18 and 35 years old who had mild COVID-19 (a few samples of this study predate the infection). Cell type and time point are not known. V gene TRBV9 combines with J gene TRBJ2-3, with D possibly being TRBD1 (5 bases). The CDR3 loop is CASSLDIYSTDTQYF. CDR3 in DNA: TGTGCCAGCAGCTTGGACATCTACAGCACAGATACGCAGTATTTT. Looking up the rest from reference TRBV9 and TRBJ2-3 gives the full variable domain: DSGVTQTPKHLITATGQRVTLRCSPRSGDLSVYWYQQSLDQGLQFLIQYYNGEERAKGNILERFSAQQFPDLHSELNLSSLELGDSALYFCASSLDIYSTDTQYFGPGTRLTVL.